These 20 T cell receptor beta chains were sequenced from one sample in a study of T cells in Graves' hyperthyroidism and ophthalmopathy. Amplified TCR beta CDR3 regions came from RNA transcripts. HTBI primers drove first-round RT-PCR of the TCR CDR3. TCRdb re-called the multiplex PCR reads through MiXCR, storing one row per CDR3 protein. The sample shows fewer than 400,000 distinct CDR3 sequences, roughly 25% of them seen only once. Sequenced material: blood. These receptors were taken from a man aged 50 to 60 with Graves' hyperthyroidism.

This rearrangement joins TRBV30 to TRBJ2-5, with D perhaps being TRBD1 or TRBD2 (5 bases each). Germline assignment: CDR1 GTSNPN and CDR2 SVGIG (reference sequence). The germline V and J ends were trimmed by 3 bases and 7 bases, with 18 bases remaining between them. This CDR3 contains 14 residues. CDR3 coding DNA: TGTGCCTGGAGCACGGGACCTCCCTCGGGGACCCAGTACTTC. It codes for CAWSTGPPSGTQYF.

The chain has TRBV7-8 and TRBJ1-2; 9 bases align to TRBD1. CDR3 length: 15 amino acids. CDR1 is SGHVS and CDR2 is FQNEAQ in the germline V gene. V trimming: 1 base; J trimming: 4 bases; junction bases outside the gene matches: 4. CDR3 amino acids: CASSLGTGAGYGYTF. The CDR3 region has the DNA TGTGCCAGCAGCTTAGGGACAGGGGCGGGCTATGGCTACACCTTC.

V is TRBV3-1 and J is TRBJ1-2; 10 nucleotides match TRBD1. The length of the CDR3 is 16 residues. Unmatched junction bases numbered 7, after V lost 4 bases and J lost 2 bases. Germline V lookup: CDR1 LGHDT, CDR2 YNNKEL (reference sequence). CDR3 in DNA: TGTGCCAGCAGCCGTGCGACAGGGGGCGGAAACTATGGCTACACCTTC. This encodes CASSRATGGGNYGYTF.

The rearrangement uses TRBV10-3 and TRBJ2-7; the D gene is possibly TRBD2 (5 bases). CDR3 length: 13 residues. CDR1 and CDR2 (germline): ENHRY, SYGVKD. Trimming stripped 3 bases from V and 6 bases from J, with 12 bases between. In nucleotides, the CDR3 is TGTGCCATCAGTGACGTCAAGGCGGGCGAGCAGTACTTC. It encodes CAISDVKAGEQYF.

The rearrangement links TRBV6-2 or TRBV6-3 to TRBJ1-2; possibly TRBD1 for D (6 bases). The CDR3 sequence is 14 residues long. The V end lost 5 bases, the J end lost 3 bases, and 13 bases lay between the germline ends. Looked up from germline, CDR1 is MNHEY and CDR2 is SVGEGT. CDR3 coding DNA: TGTGCCAGCAGTGAAGCGGACAGCTACTATGGCTACACCTTC. This gives the protein CASSEADSYYGYTF.

This clonotype appeared a few times. This chain joins TRBV10-2 and TRBJ2-5; no clear D. Germline loops: CDR1 WSHSY, CDR2 SAAADI. There are 14 residues in the CDR3. Trimming left V 4 bases short and J 2 bases short, with 11 bases between. The CDR3 region is CASSVTDRQETQYF. The CDR3 nucleotides read TGCGCCAGCAGTGTGACGGACCGTCAAGAGACCCAGTACTTC.

This clonotype has only a few counts. The chain uses TRBV19 and TRBJ2-1; TRBD2 matches at 14 bases. CDR3 length: 16 residues. Germline CDR1 LNHDA, CDR2 SQIVND (reference sequence). V lost 6 bases to trimming and J lost 8 bases; unmatched junction nucleotides: 9. CDR3 region: CASRHRLAGGPHEQFF. The CDR3 coding sequence is TGTGCCAGTAGGCACCGACTAGCGGGAGGGCCCCATGAGCAGTTCTTC.

In this sample, this clonotype turned up a few times. This chain links TRBV19 with TRBJ2-7; 7 bases match TRBD1. The trim removed 5 bases at V and 2 bases at J, leaving 6 bases unmatched. The CDR3 loop spans 14 amino acids. Germline-derived CDR1 and CDR2 are LNHDA and SQIVND (reference sequence). The CDR3 sequence: CASSLNRGTYEQYF. The CDR3 nucleotides are TGTGCCAGTAGTTTAAACAGGGGAACCTACGAGCAGTACTTC. The full variable domain, rest sourced from reference TRBV19 and TRBJ2-7, is DGGITQSPKYLFRKEGQNVTLSCEQNLNHDAMYWYRQDPGQGLRLIYYSQIVNDFQKGDIAEGYSVSREKKESFPLTVTSAQKNPTAFYLCASSLNRGTYEQYFGPGTRLTVT.

This clonotype was observed a handful of times. This rearrangement joins TRBV28 to TRBJ2-7; D is perhaps TRBD2 (6 bases). Between the trimmed V and J ends, which lost 8 bases and 4 bases, there was a span of 21 bases. Germline V gives CDR1 MDHEN, CDR2 SYDVKM. This CDR3 is 15 amino acids long. The chain's CDR3 is CASGPPGLGNYEQYF. The CDR3 nucleotides are TGTGCCAGCGGCCCCCCGGGACTCGGCAATTACGAGCAGTACTTC.

This clonotype appeared many times. V gene TRBV20-1 combines with J gene TRBJ2-7, with D possibly matching TRBD1 (5 bases). CDR1 and CDR2 (germline): DFQATT, SNEGSKA (reference sequence). Trimming removed 1 base at V and 7 bases at J, with 20 bases between. The CDR3 totals 15 residues. CDR3 region: CSARAGTGTSGEQYF. The DNA for the CDR3 is TGCAGTGCTAGAGCTGGAACAGGCACGTCGGGTGAGCAGTACTTC.

The sample holds many counts of this clonotype. The rearrangement joins TRBV12-3 or TRBV12-4 to TRBJ2-3, with 7 bases fitting TRBD2. CDR3 length equals 15 residues. V lost 5 bases to trimming and J lost 2 bases; unmatched junction nucleotides: 7. In nucleotides, the CDR3 is TGTGCCAGCAGTCCCCAAGCGGGACTCACAGATACGCAGTATTTT. Residues: CASSPQAGLTDTQYF.

The V call is TRBV5-1, the J call TRBJ1-6; D may be TRBD1 (5 bases). Trimming pared 0 bases from V and 14 bases from J, leaving 24 bases between. The CDR3 contains 17 residues. CDR1 is SGHRS and CDR2 is YFSETQ in the germline V gene. Here the CDR3 reads CASSLDPPGGTPSTLHF. The CDR3 nucleotides read TGCGCCAGCAGCTTGGACCCTCCCGGGGGGACCCCATCGACCCTCCACTTT.

The chain couples TRBV19 to TRBJ2-3; D is uncertain. The V gene's germline CDR1 is LNHDA and CDR2 SQIVND (reference sequence). V lost 7 bases and J 2 bases, leaving 13 bases between the germline ends. This CDR3 has 14 residues. CDR3 in DNA: TGTGCCAGTACCGACGGACGGGCCACAGATACGCAGTATTTT. It is translated as CASTDGRATDTQYF.

The chain is built from TRBV11-3 and TRBJ1-1, with D unclear. Germline V lookup: CDR1 SGHNT, CDR2 YENEEA. The CDR3 is 14 amino acids. V shed 4 bases and J shed 8 bases, with 17 bases lying between them. The CDR3 here is CASSSRRRPTEAFF. DNA of the CDR3: TGTGCCAGCAGCTCCCGACGGCGTCCTACCGAAGCTTTCTTT.

J is TRBJ1-5 and V is TRBV18; 7 positions agree with TRBD1. Germline assignment: CDR1 KGHSH and CDR2 LQKENI. J was trimmed by 8 bases and V by 5 bases; bases with no gene match: 6. This CDR3 spans 13 amino acids. The CDR3 DNA reads as TGTGCCAGCTCAGGGGACAGTTTGGAGCCCCAGCATTTT. This encodes CASSGDSLEPQHF.

In this sample, this clonotype turned up a few times. The chain recombines TRBV10-3 with TRBJ2-2, with 13 bases identical to TRBD2. Looked up from germline, CDR1 is ENHRY and CDR2 is SYGVKD. The V segment lost 3 bases and the J segment 5 bases; nucleotides outside the gene matches: 6. The CDR3 spans 17 residues. The CDR3 reads CAISEGLAGERTGELFF. The CDR3 coding sequence is TGTGCCATCAGTGAAGGACTAGCGGGAGAAAGAACCGGGGAGCTGTTTTTT.

The J gene is TRBJ1-1, the V gene TRBV29-1, with TRBD1 identical over 12 bases. Germline V gene lookup returns CDR1 SQVTM and CDR2 ANQGSEA. Trimming cost V 4 bases and J 1 base; bases outside gene matches: 7. The CDR3 length is 16 residues. The CDR3 DNA sequence: TGCAGCGTTGTGGGGGACAGGGGGCGACGGAACACTGAAGCTTTCTTT. Amino acids: CSVVGDRGRRNTEAFF.

This clonotype is a singleton in its sample. The J gene is TRBJ2-7, the V gene TRBV5-1; no reliable D call. There are 15 residues in the CDR3. Per germline, CDR1 SGHRS and CDR2 YFSETQ. V was pared by 4 bases and J by 2 bases, with 16 bases between. CDR3 bases: TGCGCCAGCAGCCACGGACCGCCACAGACCTACGAGCAGTACTTC. Translating it yields CASSHGPPQTYEQYF.

This chain uses TRBV29-1 with TRBJ2-7; 10 positions agree with TRBD2. Trimming cost V 2 bases and J 3 bases; bases outside gene matches: 7. CDR3 length equals 15 residues. The germline V gene encodes CDR1 SQVTM and CDR2 ANQGSEA. CDR3 in amino acids: CSVERGASGGYEQYF. CDR3 DNA sequence: TGCAGCGTTGAAAGAGGGGCTAGCGGGGGCTACGAGCAGTACTTC.

This clonotype was seen more than once but under ten times. V and J are TRBV6-2 or TRBV6-3 and TRBJ1-5, with a tentative D call TRBD1 (6 bases). CDR3 length equals 15 residues. Germline V lookup: CDR1 MNHEY, CDR2 SVGEGT. V lost 1 base and J lost 1, with 8 bases in between. The CDR3, as DNA: TGTGCCAGCAGTTACTGGGGGGCGAGCAATCAGCCCCAGCATTTT. Amino acids: CASSYWGASNQPQHF.